Listed below are T cell receptor beta chains from one sample, sequenced in a study of Ad26.COV2.S vaccination and SARS-CoV-2 variants. The repertoire was sequenced with immunoSEQ multiplex PCR; TCRdb's copy has only in-frame clones and lacks some. The repertoire holds 300,000 to 400,000 clones, with 87% as singletons. This sample comprised peripheral blood, obtained in a trial of Ad26.COV2.S vaccine versus placebo. The receptor source for this set is a person aged 18 to 65 who received the Ad26.COV2.S COVID-19 vaccine or a placebo. The CDR3 runs from the conserved cysteine through the conserved F or W. A D gene is named only where the DNA matches it firmly. For some rows the clone size is stated as once, few or many, or as a class when expanded; others skip it.

CDR3nt	CDR3aa	v_gene	abundance	d_gene	j_gene
TGTGCCAGCAGTTACTCGCCAGGGGGCAGAGGCTACACCTTC	CASSYSPGGRGYTF	TRBV6-8	NA	TRBD1	TRBJ1-2
TGTGCCAGCAGCTTGAAGGGGCAGATCTATGGCTACACCTTC	CASSLKGQIYGYTF	TRBV5-4	NA	NA	TRBJ1-2
TGTGCCAGCAGCTTCTTGGGGAATGAGCAGTTCTTC	CASSFLGNEQFF	TRBV7-6	NA	NA	TRBJ2-1
TGTGCCAGTAGTATGACAGGGGGCACTGAAAAACTGTTTTTT	CASSMTGGTEKLFF	TRBV19	NA	TRBD1	TRBJ1-4
TGTGCCATCAGGGCCGGGTCCGGCGGAAACACCATATATTTT	CAIRAGSGGNTIYF	TRBV10-3	NA	NA	TRBJ1-3
TGTGCCAGCAGCCCAGCCGCTAGCACAGATACGCAGTATTTT	CASSPAASTDTQYF	TRBV7-3	NA	NA	TRBJ2-3
TGTGCCAGTAGTATCTCAGGGAGCTATGAGCAGTTCTTC	CASSISGSYEQFF	TRBV19	once	NA	TRBJ2-1
TGCGCCAGCAGCTTGGAACAGGGGGGAGGTCAGCCCCAGCATTTT	CASSLEQGGGQPQHF	TRBV5-1	NA	TRBD1	TRBJ1-5
TGCGCCAGCAGCTTGACAGATTCCACCTACGAGCAGTACTTC	CASSLTDSTYEQYF	TRBV5-1	NA	NA	TRBJ2-7
TGTGCCTGGGATCTTCCGGGGGCAGGTCAGCCCCAGCATTTT	CAWDLPGAGQPQHF	TRBV30	NA	NA	TRBJ1-5
TGCGCCAGCAGCTTGGGGGACAGGGGGTACGGCTACACCTTC	CASSLGDRGYGYTF	TRBV5-1	NA	TRBD1	TRBJ1-2
TGTGCCTGGAGTTCTGGTTTGGGCAATCAGCCCCAGCATTTT	CAWSSGLGNQPQHF	TRBV30	NA	NA	TRBJ1-5
TGTGCCAGCAGCTTAGAAGGGGATCAGCCCCAGCATTTT	CASSLEGDQPQHF	TRBV7-9	NA	NA	TRBJ1-5
TGTGCCAGCAGCTTCACAGGTGCCAACTATGGCTACACCTTC	CASSFTGANYGYTF	TRBV5-5	NA	NA	TRBJ1-2
TGTGCCAGCAGCTCCACGGGCAGGGGTAAATCCGGATTGGGAGAGCAGTACTTC	CASSSTGRGKSGLGEQYF	TRBV5-4	NA	NA	TRBJ2-7
TGTGCCAGCAACCGTGTCCTTGTCGGGACCCAGTACTTC	CASNRVLVGTQYF	TRBV28	once	NA	TRBJ2-5
TGTGCCAGCAGCTTCCCGACTAGCGGGTCCACAGATACGCAGTATTTT	CASSFPTSGSTDTQYF	TRBV7-2	NA	TRBD2	TRBJ2-3
TGTGCCAGCAGCTCGGAATTTGGACTAGCGGGGGGGCCTTTCTACGAGCAGTACTTC	CASSSEFGLAGGPFYEQYF	TRBV5-6	NA	TRBD2	TRBJ2-7
TGTGCAGCGGGAGATAGGGCGGGCAATCAGCCCCAGCATTTT	CAAGDRAGNQPQHF	TRBV3-1/TRBV3-2	few	NA	TRBJ1-5
TGCGCCCCCAAGGGGCTAGCGGGGGGCAAACAGGAGAGAGATACGCAGTATTTT	CAPKGLAGGKQERDTQYF	TRBV5-1	NA	TRBD2	TRBJ2-3
TGTGCCAGCAGCTTAGCGGGACGGGGAGATCAGCCCCAGCATTTT	CASSLAGRGDQPQHF	TRBV7-2	NA	NA	TRBJ1-5
TGTGCCAGTAGTATGGGGACCGGGGAGCTGTTTTTT	CASSMGTGELFF	TRBV19	NA	NA	TRBJ2-2
TGTGCCAGCAGCTTGACAGGGCTAGGGAGGACTGAAGCTTTCTTT	CASSLTGLGRTEAFF	TRBV5-6	NA	NA	TRBJ1-1
TGTGCCAGCAGCCCCCTACCTCGGGATACGCAGTATTTT	CASSPLPRDTQYF	TRBV6-2/TRBV6-3	NA	NA	TRBJ2-3
TGTGCCAGCAGCGTAGAATCTGAGCAGTTCTTC	CASSVESEQFF	TRBV9	NA	NA	TRBJ2-1